A selection of T cell receptor beta chains follows, all from one sample in a study of OX40 agonist ivuxolimab in advanced cancers. Here immunoSEQ multiplex PCR was the method, and the copy in TCRdb shows in-frame clones only, minus some. This repertoire shows 60,000 to 75,000 clones, 65% to 90% found once; its top ten account for more than 1.4%. Source: CD4+ or CD8+ T cells sorted from blood, taken in a trial of the OX40 agonist ivuxolimab. These receptors were collected from an adult with an advanced solid tumor such as melanoma, head and neck, liver or kidney cancer. Both conserved end residues are trimmed from each CDR3.

j_call: TRBJ2-5; v_call: TRBV12-5; cdr3_length: 13; cdr3_aa: ASGLARGGYETQY
j_call: TRBJ2-5; v_call: TRBV28; cdr3_length: 9; cdr3_aa: ASSLSETQY
j_call: TRBJ2-7; v_call: TRBV9; cdr3_length: 14; cdr3_aa: ASSEGRQGVSYEQY
j_call: TRBJ2-7; v_call: TRBV18; cdr3_length: 11; cdr3_aa: ASSPPTGYEQY
j_call: TRBJ2-1; v_call: TRBV7-9; cdr3_length: 12; cdr3_aa: ASSPSGTLNEQF
j_call: TRBJ1-6; v_call: TRBV2; cdr3_length: 11; cdr3_aa: ATTSSYNSPLH
j_call: TRBJ1-2; v_call: TRBV6-1; cdr3_length: 11; cdr3_aa: ASSEPPTSGYT
j_call: TRBJ2-7; v_call: TRBV5-1; cdr3_length: 14; cdr3_aa: ASSSTLSGVGGEQY
j_call: TRBJ1-6; v_call: TRBV16; cdr3_length: 12; cdr3_aa: ASSSQGTNSPLH
j_call: TRBJ2-5; v_call: TRBV15; cdr3_length: 14; cdr3_aa: ATSLRGGSGQETQY
j_call: TRBJ2-3; v_call: TRBV5-1; cdr3_length: 13; cdr3_aa: ASSLATGSTDTQY
j_call: TRBJ2-5; v_call: TRBV7-8; cdr3_length: 16; cdr3_aa: ASSHQDRGGGGQETQY
j_call: TRBJ2-2; v_call: TRBV5-4; cdr3_length: 11; cdr3_aa: ASRTGWTGELF
j_call: TRBJ1-2; v_call: TRBV18; cdr3_length: 13; cdr3_aa: ASSPTGTPNYGYT
j_call: TRBJ1-6; v_call: TRBV5-1; cdr3_length: 14; cdr3_aa: ASSPTGQESNSPLH
j_call: TRBJ2-7; v_call: TRBV30; cdr3_length: 10; cdr3_aa: AWSYGRNEQY
j_call: TRBJ2-1; v_call: TRBV6-4; cdr3_length: 11; cdr3_aa: ASSPTAYNEQF
j_call: TRBJ2-3; v_call: TRBV6-5; cdr3_length: 11; cdr3_aa: ASSYGTTDTQY
j_call: TRBJ1-2; v_call: TRBV28; cdr3_length: 12; cdr3_aa: ASSFSGFNYGYT
j_call: TRBJ2-1; v_call: TRBV7-6; cdr3_length: 14; cdr3_aa: ASSLGASGQNNEQF
j_call: TRBJ2-7; v_call: TRBV5-6; cdr3_length: 16; cdr3_aa: ASSSGQGTLLSSYEQY
j_call: TRBJ1-3; v_call: TRBV7-2; cdr3_length: 16; cdr3_aa: ASSLEIRAARSGNTIY
j_call: TRBJ2-7; v_call: TRBV11-1; cdr3_length: 12; cdr3_aa: ASSSRQSSYEQY
j_call: TRBJ1-5; v_call: TRBV19; cdr3_length: 11; cdr3_aa: ASSTQGTQPQH
j_call: TRBJ2-7; v_call: TRBV5-1; cdr3_length: 12; cdr3_aa: ASSLGGQGSEQY
j_call: TRBJ2-3; v_call: TRBV6-4; cdr3_length: 14; cdr3_aa: ASSALPGTYTDTQY
j_call: TRBJ1-6; v_call: TRBV7-9; cdr3_length: 13; cdr3_aa: ASSPPGNYNSPLH
j_call: TRBJ1-3; v_call: TRBV7-2; cdr3_length: 10; cdr3_aa: ASSVNANTIY
j_call: TRBJ1-5; v_call: TRBV6-1; cdr3_length: 11; cdr3_aa: ASSQVPNQPQH
j_call: TRBJ2-3; v_call: TRBV5-1; cdr3_length: 14; cdr3_aa: ASSSSAGGLSDTQY
j_call: TRBJ2-7; v_call: TRBV14; cdr3_length: 13; cdr3_aa: ASGQGTGMLYEQY
j_call: TRBJ2-3; v_call: TRBV7-9; cdr3_length: 17; cdr3_aa: ASSYSLGTSAASTDTQY
j_call: TRBJ1-2; v_call: TRBV28; cdr3_length: 14; cdr3_aa: ASSLGADGGSYGYT
j_call: TRBJ2-7; v_call: TRBV6-1; cdr3_length: 13; cdr3_aa: ASRATGTGTYEQY
j_call: TRBJ1-6; v_call: TRBV28; cdr3_length: 13; cdr3_aa: ASRFRGLGNSPLH
j_call: TRBJ2-2; v_call: TRBV14; cdr3_length: 13; cdr3_aa: ASSRLAGVTGELF
j_call: TRBJ2-1; v_call: TRBV11-2; cdr3_length: 13; cdr3_aa: ASSASAGGVGEQF
j_call: TRBJ2-7; v_call: TRBV18; cdr3_length: 9; cdr3_aa: ASSRGHEQY
j_call: TRBJ2-3; v_call: TRBV5-5; cdr3_length: 16; cdr3_aa: ASSLAYSSLAGLDTQY
j_call: TRBJ1-5; v_call: TRBV2; cdr3_length: 12; cdr3_aa: ASTILGGFQPQH
j_call: TRBJ1-5; v_call: TRBV5-1; cdr3_length: 13; cdr3_aa: ASSPKPGDGQPQH
j_call: TRBJ2-7; v_call: TRBV7-9; cdr3_length: 16; cdr3_aa: ASSFGTSGAGVSYEQY
j_call: TRBJ1-3; v_call: TRBV9; cdr3_length: 11; cdr3_aa: ASSAEGGNTIY